The 14 T cell receptor beta chains listed next were all sequenced from one sample in a study of blood T cells in healthy people across ages. Primers used in a second PCR of roughly 7 to 12 cycles were a sample-barcoded 5' primer and a J-beta primer mix. TCRdb reprocessed the 5' RACE reads with MiXCR, giving one entry per CDR3 protein. The sample includes 1.5 million to 2 million distinct CDR3 sequences, roughly 32% of them seen just once. Sequencing used blood. All receptors come from a woman aged 30 to 39 in good health.

This clonotype showed up just a few times. The chain is built from TRBV5-1 and TRBJ2-7; D remains ambiguous. This CDR3 is built from 14 residues. Trimming cost V 0 bases and J 4 bases, with 11 bases left between them. Germline V lookup: CDR1 SGHRS, CDR2 YFSETQ. The CDR3 sequence: CASSLVPEDYEQYF. The CDR3 DNA is TGCGCCAGCAGCTTGGTCCCCGAGGATTACGAGCAGTACTTC. The variable domain in full, with the rest retrieved from reference TRBV5-1 and TRBJ2-7, is KAGVTQTPRYLIKTRGQQVTLSCSPISGHRSVSWYQQTPGQGLQFLFEYFSETQRNKGNFPGRFSGRQFSNSRSEMNVSTLELGDSALYLCASSLVPEDYEQYFGPGTRLTVT.

A note on this clonotype: One junction end disagrees with the germline gene, perhaps due to a read error. The genes are TRBV7-8 and TRBJ2-7, with TRBD2 as a possible D gene (5 bases). The closer fit of TRBJ2-5 to the DNA end suggests the J call may be wrong. Germline V gene data show CDR1 as SGHVS and CDR2 as FQNEAQ. The CDR3 covers 15 residues. DNA for the CDR3: TGTGCCAGCAGCCAGAGGGAACTGGATCAAGGGACCCAGTACTTC. Protein: CASSQRELDQGTQYF.

CDR3 amino acids: CATTLEGGTDTQYF. The CDR3 nucleotides are TGTGCCACTACGCTGGAAGGGGGCACAGATACGCAGTATTTT. V is TRBV13 and J is TRBJ2-3; TRBD1 might be the D (5 bases). Germline loops: CDR1 PRHDT, CDR2 FYEKMQ (reference sequence). The V end was cut by 10 bases, the J end by 1 base, with 15 bases between. The CDR3 is made up of 14 amino acids. Based on the CDR3 plus reference TRBV13 and TRBJ2-3, the full variable domain is AAGVIQSPRHLIKEKRETATLKCYPIPRHDTVYWYQQGPGQDPQFLISFYEKMQSDKGSIPDRFSAQQFSDYHSELNMSSLELGDSALYFCATTLEGGTDTQYFGPGTRLTVL.

This clonotype was observed many times. This chain joins TRBV10-3 and TRBJ1-5; 7 bases agree with TRBD1. The CDR3 is made up of 14 amino acids. Germline V gene data show CDR1 as ENHRY and CDR2 as SYGVKD. V shed 2 bases, J shed 2 bases, and the junction held 0 bases outside the gene matches. Here the CDR3 DNA reads TGTGCCATCAGTGAGGGACAGGGCAATCAGCCCCAGCATTTT. Translated: CAISEGQGNQPQHF.

The CDR3: CAISPGGPDYEQYF. The CDR3 nucleotides are TGTGCCATCAGCCCAGGGGGGCCAGACTACGAGCAGTACTTC. J is TRBJ2-7 and V is TRBV10-3; D possibly corresponds to TRBD1 (7 bases). The CDR3 covers 14 residues. The germline V and J ends were trimmed by 6 bases and 3 bases, with 15 bases remaining between them. Germline lookup yields CDR1 ENHRY and CDR2 SYGVKD.

This chain connects TRBV28 to TRBJ2-3; 10 bases match TRBD2. In germline, CDR1 is MDHEN, CDR2 SYDVKM. V dropped 6 bases and J dropped 1; count of bases not matched to a gene: 7. CDR3 size: 16 residues. Here the CDR3 reads CASRRYGTSGTDTQYF. Here the CDR3 DNA reads TGTGCCAGCAGACGCTATGGGACTAGCGGCACAGATACGCAGTATTTT.

This clonotype was recorded a few times. The rearrangement links TRBV3-1 to TRBJ2-1, with 12 bases aligning to TRBD2. The germline CDR1 and CDR2 sequences are LGHDT and YNNKEL (reference sequence). The CDR3 sequence is 15 residues long. V gave up 3 bases and J gave up 8 bases; unmatched junction bases: 5. This chain's CDR3 is CASSHLAGGPDEQFF. In nucleotides, the CDR3 is TGTGCCAGCAGCCATCTAGCGGGGGGGCCCGATGAGCAGTTCTTC.

The chain employs TRBV20-1 and TRBJ1-5; maybe TRBD1 (5 bases). Trimming stripped 4 bases from V and 3 bases from J, with 10 bases between. CDR1 is DFQATT and CDR2 is SNEGSKA in the germline V gene (reference sequence). CDR3 length: 13 residues. In DNA form, the CDR3 reads TGCAGTGCTACACAGGCCTACAATCAGCCCCAGCATTTT. It yields the protein CSATQAYNQPQHF.

There are a few counts of this clonotype. The gene calls are TRBV6-1 and TRBJ1-2; 9 bases agree with TRBD1. V shed 6 bases and J 5 bases; nucleotides not matched to a gene: 10. Looked up from germline, CDR1 is MNHNS and CDR2 is SASEGT. This CDR3 region has 15 residues. This CDR3 is CASSPLRDRVYGYTF. CDR3 bases: TGTGCCAGCAGCCCCCTGAGGGACAGGGTGTATGGCTACACCTTC.

The chain carries TRBV27 and TRBJ2-5, with TRBD1 identical over 10 bases. Germline V CDR1 and CDR2: MNHEY, SMNVEV (reference sequence). The CDR3 length is 13 residues. The junction had 7 bases not matched to a gene; V was cut back by 6 bases and J by 9 bases. The CDR3 bases are TGTGCCAGCAGAGGACAGGGGGGGGAGTCCCAGTACTTC. It codes for CASRGQGGESQYF.

This clonotype was detected only once. Its ends do not fully match the called genes, so a read error is possible. The gene calls are TRBV5-6 and TRBJ2-1; 10 nucleotides agree with TRBD2. Germline CDR1 is SGHDT and CDR2 is YYEEEE. This CDR3 has 15 residues. CDR3: CASSLSAGGYSEQFF. CDR3 in DNA: TGTGCCAGCAGCTTGTCAGCGGGAGGGTACAGTGAGCAGTTCTTC.

The chain combines TRBV6-4 with TRBJ2-1; D not certain. Germline V gene lookup returns CDR1 MRHNA and CDR2 SNTAGT. Trimming took 10 bases from V and 2 from J, leaving 12 bases between them. The CDR3 is 13 residues long. The CDR3 sequence: CAMGNRAYNEQFF. The CDR3 DNA is TGTGCCATGGGAAACCGGGCCTACAATGAGCAGTTCTTC.

This clonotype showed up just a few times. This sequence may be a read error, since a much larger clone differs from it by one base. The chain links TRBV29-1 to TRBJ2-5, with a possible D match to TRBD1 (5 bases). Trimming stripped 4 bases from V and 4 bases from J, with 13 bases between. This CDR3 comprises 13 residues. Germline V gene data show CDR1 as SQVTM and CDR2 as ANQGSEA. The CDR3 protein is CSVAMAGPETQYF. The CDR3 nucleotides are TGCAGCGTTGCCATGGCAGGGCCAGAGACCCAGTACTTC. The full variable domain, completed using reference TRBV29-1 and TRBJ2-5, is SAVISQKPSRDICQRGTSLTIQCQVDSQVTMMFWYRQQPGQSLTLIATANQGSEATYESGFVIDKFPISRPNLTFSTLTVSNMSPEDSSIYLCSVAMAGPETQYFGPGTRLLVL.

This clonotype was observed at least ten times. The rearrangement links TRBV20-1 to TRBJ2-3, with TRBD2 matching 9 bases. The germline V gene has CDR1 DFQATT and CDR2 SNEGSKA (reference sequence). V trimming: 7 bases; J trimming: 0 bases; junction bases outside the gene matches: 14. This CDR3 spans 17 amino acids. CDR3 DNA sequence: TGCAGTGGGGGGACGTGGACTAGCGAGACTAGCACAGATACGCAGTATTTT. Protein sequence: CSGGTWTSETSTDTQYF.